The T cell receptor (beta chain) described here comes from a study of OX40 agonist ivuxolimab in advanced cancers. Study details: Patients were about 83% male with ages roughly 20 to 90, mean 60.

The study sampled blood at baseline, cycle 4 day 1, and cycle 7 day 1. The table lists this clone with a few counts. Its antigen is currently unknown. The J segment lost 3 bases and the V segment lost 0 bases, leaving 5 bases of the junction unmatched. Germline lookup yields CDR1 SGHNT and CDR2 YYREEE (reference sequence). This CDR3 has 16 amino acids. Broader study findings: Expanded peripheral T cells had an undetermined antigen specificity.

TCRdb's copy holds only in-frame clones and misses some; the assay was immunoSEQ multiplex PCR. The sample consists of approximately 100,000 clones, approximately 90% of them appearing once. The specimen was CD4+ or CD8+ T cells sorted from blood, collected in a trial of the OX40 agonist ivuxolimab. This TCR came from an adult with an advanced solid tumor such as melanoma, head and neck, liver or kidney cancer. The rearrangement joins TRBV5-4 to TRBJ2-7; 11 bases map to TRBD2. CDR3 loop: CASSLDGSGGVYEQYF. The DNA of the CDR3 is TGTGCCAGCAGCTTGGACGGTAGCGGGGGGGTCTACGAGCAGTACTTC.